A selection of T cell receptor beta chains follows, all from one sample in a study of preoperative IRX-2 immunotherapy in early breast cancer. Method: immunoSEQ multiplex PCR; TCRdb's copy keeps in-frame clones and lacks some. The data contain roughly 57,000 clones, approximately 93% of them singletons. This sample was obtained from a patient treated with IRX-2 immunotherapy. The receptor source for this set is a human donor with breast cancer. Each CDR3 is given with its conserved first and last residue. Fields, in order: V gene, D gene, clone size, J gene, CDR3 DNA, CDR3 protein. The D gene is left open where the match is weak. Size tells how often a clone was seen (once, few, many) or the class of an expanded clone, and some rows leave it out.

TRBV27,TRBD2,.,TRBJ2-2,TGTGCCAGCCGGCGGCTAGCGGGCACCGGGGAGCTGTTTTTT,CASRRLAGTGELFF
TRBV7-3,TRBD2,.,TRBJ2-3,TGTGCCAGCAGCTCAAGGGGGACTAGCGACACAGATACGCAGTATTTT,CASSSRGTSDTDTQYF
TRBV7-7,.,once,TRBJ2-3,TGTGCCAGCAGCTCCCGCTCATGGCTACATACGCAGTATTTT,CASSSRSWLHTQYF
TRBV6-1,.,once,TRBJ2-2,TGTGCCAGCAGTGTAGGGAGCGCCACCGGGGAGCTGTTTTTT,CASSVGSATGELFF
TRBV7-6,TRBD2,.,TRBJ2-3,TGTGCCAGCAGCTTAGGCCTAGCGGGAGCGGTTTATGACACAGATACGCAGTATTTT,CASSLGLAGAVYDTDTQYF
TRBV7-2,.,.,TRBJ2-1,TGTGCCAGCAGCTTAGCGGCCCCGGCATACAATGAGCAGTTCTTC,CASSLAAPAYNEQFF
TRBV11-3,TRBD2,.,TRBJ2-1,TGTGCCAGCAGCTTAGGCCGACTAGCGGGGGCCAATGAGCAGTTCTTC,CASSLGRLAGANEQFF
TRBV7-6,.,.,TRBJ2-3,TGTGCCAGCAGCTTTATGGCGGACACTAGCACAGATACGCAGTATTTT,CASSFMADTSTDTQYF
TRBV19,.,.,TRBJ1-6,TGTGCCAGTAGTAAGTCTCAGAATAATTCACCCCTCCACTTT,CASSKSQNNSPLHF
TRBV4-3,.,.,TRBJ2-5,TGCGCCAGCAGCCAAGATGGGGGCCGGATGACCCAGTACTTC,CASSQDGGRMTQYF
TRBV28,.,.,TRBJ1-5,TGTGCCAGCAGTGTCAATCAGCCCCAGCATTTT,CASSVNQPQHF
TRBV14,TRBD1,.,TRBJ2-5,TGTGCCAGCAGCCAAGTTGGACGCAGGGGGCTTTCAAAGACCCAGTACTTC,CASSQVGRRGLSKTQYF
TRBV7-2,.,.,TRBJ1-6,TGTGCCAGCAGCCAACAGGGACGTAATTCACCCCTCCACTTT,CASSQQGRNSPLHF
TRBV19,.,.,TRBJ1-2,TGTGCCAGTAGTATGAGAGGGGGAGACTACACCTTC,CASSMRGGDYTF
TRBV5-5,.,.,TRBJ1-1,TGTGCCAGCAGCCCCGACATCCTCTTGAACACTGAAGCTTTCTTT,CASSPDILLNTEAFF
TRBV20-1,.,.,TRBJ1-2,TGCAGTGCTAGTGTCTCTTGGGGCTACACCTTC,CSASVSWGYTF
TRBV4-1,.,.,TRBJ1-5,TGCGCCAGCAGCCAAGAAGGAGAAATTAGCAATCAGCCCCAGCATTTT,CASSQEGEISNQPQHF
TRBV7-9,.,.,TRBJ2-3,TGTGCCAGCAGCTTTCCCGGGAGCCCCACAGATACGCAGTATTTT,CASSFPGSPTDTQYF
TRBV29-1,TRBD1,.,TRBJ2-1,TGCAGCGTTGAAGGGGACAGGGTAGAAGGACAGTTCTTC,CSVEGDRVEGQFF
TRBV4-3,.,.,TRBJ1-1,TGCGCCAGCAGCGTACTTAGGAACACTGAAGCTTTCTTT,CASSVLRNTEAFF
TRBV6-6,.,.,TRBJ1-1,TGTGCCAGCAGAAACATGAACACTGAAGCTTTCTTT,CASRNMNTEAFF
TRBV7-9,.,.,TRBJ1-1,TGTGCCAGCAGCTTATTTGAGAACACTGAAGCTTTCTTT,CASSLFENTEAFF
TRBV11-2,.,.,TRBJ1-6,TGTGCCAGCAGCTTACTGGTCGGCGGTTCACCCCTCCACTTT,CASSLLVGGSPLHF
TRBV15,.,.,TRBJ1-1,TGTGCCACCAGCTTAGACACCCTGGGTCCTGAAGCTTTCTTT,CATSLDTLGPEAFF
TRBV30,.,.,TRBJ1-5,TGTGCCTGGAGCGAAGGCAATCAGCCCCAGCATTTT,CAWSEGNQPQHF
TRBV7-3,.,once,TRBJ1-1,TGTGCCAGCAGCTTTACGGGGGCCTATGAAGCTTTCTTT,CASSFTGAYEAFF
TRBV7-8,TRBD1,.,TRBJ2-5,TGTGCCAGCAGCCGAAGACATCGGGCCGGACAGGGGTGGCGAGAGACCCAGTACTTC,CASSRRHRAGQGWRETQYF
TRBV10-3,.,.,TRBJ2-7,TGTGCCATCAGTGACCCAAAGGGGCGGGCCGGCGAGCAGTACTTC,CAISDPKGRAGEQYF
TRBV9,TRBD1,.,TRBJ2-6,TGTGCCAGCAGCGCCAGGGGATTGGACAGGGGCCCTTTTGTATCTGGGGCCAACGTCCTGACTTTC,CASSARGLDRGPFVSGANVLTF
TRBV20-1,.,.,TRBJ1-2,TGCAGTGTCGCCACCTATGGCTACACCTTC,CSVATYGYTF
TRBV19,.,.,TRBJ2-1,TGTGCCAGTAGTATATTTCAATCCAGGGGGGGCGCCCCCAATGAGCAGTTCTTC,CASSIFQSRGGAPNEQFF
TRBV11-1,.,.,TRBJ1-1,TGTGCCAGCAGCTTAGGCCGGGGGGCCACTGAAGCTTTCTTT,CASSLGRGATEAFF
TRBV5-5,.,.,TRBJ1-2,TGTGCCAGCAGCTTTGTCCCGATTAACTATGGCTACACCTTC,CASSFVPINYGYTF
TRBV11-2,TRBD1,.,TRBJ2-5,TGTGCCAGCAGCACCTGGGACAGGAATCAAGAGACCCAGTACTTC,CASSTWDRNQETQYF
TRBV11-2,TRBD1,.,TRBJ1-3,TGTGCCAGCAGCGCTAACAGGGGTTCTGGAAACACCATATATTTT,CASSANRGSGNTIYF
TRBV18,.,once,TRBJ2-5,TGTGCCAGCTCAAGCCTGCAAGAGACCCAGTACTTC,CASSSLQETQYF
TRBV5-1,TRBD1,.,TRBJ1-4,TGCGCCAGCGGACAGGGGGCGAGTGAAAAACTGTTTTTT,CASGQGASEKLFF
TRBV29-1,.,.,TRBJ2-1,TGCAGCGTTGATACCTTCAATGAGCAGTTCTTC,CSVDTFNEQFF
TRBV5-3,TRBD2,.,TRBJ2-7,TGTGCCAGACCGGGACTAGCGTTACATCTCTCCTACGAGCAGTACTTC,CARPGLALHLSYEQYF
TRBV19,.,.,TRBJ2-3,TGTGCCAGTAGTAGACCCAGGGCAACTGGCACAGATACGCAGTATTTT,CASSRPRATGTDTQYF
TRBV10-1,TRBD2,.,TRBJ2-1,TGCGCCAGCAGTCTCGGTAGCGGGGGGTTCAATGAGCAGTTCTTC,CASSLGSGGFNEQFF